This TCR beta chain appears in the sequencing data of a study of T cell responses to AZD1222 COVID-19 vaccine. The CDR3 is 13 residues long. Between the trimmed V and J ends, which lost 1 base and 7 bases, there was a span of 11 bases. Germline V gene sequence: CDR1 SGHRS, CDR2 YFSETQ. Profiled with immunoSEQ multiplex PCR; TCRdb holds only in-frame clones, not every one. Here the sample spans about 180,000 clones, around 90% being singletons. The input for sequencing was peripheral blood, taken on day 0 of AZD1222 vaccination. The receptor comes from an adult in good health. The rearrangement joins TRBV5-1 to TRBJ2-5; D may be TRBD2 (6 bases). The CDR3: CASSLTLEGTQYF. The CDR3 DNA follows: TGCGCCAGCAGCTTGACTTTGGAGGGGACCCAGTACTTC.